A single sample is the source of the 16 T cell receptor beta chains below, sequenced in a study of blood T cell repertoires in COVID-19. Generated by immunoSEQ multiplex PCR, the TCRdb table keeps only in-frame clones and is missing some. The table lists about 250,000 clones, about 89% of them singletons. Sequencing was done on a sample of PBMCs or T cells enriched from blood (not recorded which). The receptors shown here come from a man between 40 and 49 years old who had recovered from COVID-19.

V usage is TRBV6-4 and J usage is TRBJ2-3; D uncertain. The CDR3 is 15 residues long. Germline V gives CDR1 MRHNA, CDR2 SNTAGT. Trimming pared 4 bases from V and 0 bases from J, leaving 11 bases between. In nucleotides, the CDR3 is TGTGCCAGCAGTGCCTCATCCTACAGCACAGATACGCAGTATTTT. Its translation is CASSASSYSTDTQYF.

The CDR3: CAGGGQGKETQYF. CDR3 sequence (DNA): TGTGCCGGGGGGGGACAGGGGAAAGAGACCCAGTACTTC. The chain uses TRBV6-6 and TRBJ2-5; 10 bases align to TRBD1. This CDR3 spans 13 amino acids. The junction had 6 bases not matched to a gene; V was cut back by 11 bases and J by 3 bases. The germline V gene encodes CDR1 MNHNY and CDR2 SVGAGI (reference sequence).

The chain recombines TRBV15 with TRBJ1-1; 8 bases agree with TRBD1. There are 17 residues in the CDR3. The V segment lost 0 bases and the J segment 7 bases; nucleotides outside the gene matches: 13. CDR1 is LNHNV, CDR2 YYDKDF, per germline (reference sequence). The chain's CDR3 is CATSRDLFATGVVEAFF. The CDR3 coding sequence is TGTGCCACCAGCAGAGATCTATTCGCGACAGGGGTCGTTGAAGCTTTCTTT.

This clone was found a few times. CDR3 sequence reads: CASSSGTVKETQYF. The CDR3 DNA is TGTGCCAGCAGCTCGGGGACAGTTAAAGAGACCCAGTACTTC. The chain uses TRBV5-8 and TRBJ2-5; 7 positions match TRBD1. This CDR3 has 14 residues. V gave up 3 bases and J gave up 3 bases; unmatched junction bases: 5. Germline V CDR1 and CDR2: SGHTS, YDEGEE.

CDR3 amino acids: CASSCSGGDSNQPQHF. The DNA of the CDR3 is TGTGCCAGCAGTTGCTCAGGGGGTGATAGCAATCAGCCCCAGCATTTT. This chain uses TRBV6-7 with TRBJ1-5; TRBD1 matches at 7 bases. Being an ORF, TRBV6-7 has a function that is uncertain. The CDR3 runs 16 residues. The J segment lost 0 bases and the V segment lost 4 bases, leaving 6 bases of the junction unmatched.

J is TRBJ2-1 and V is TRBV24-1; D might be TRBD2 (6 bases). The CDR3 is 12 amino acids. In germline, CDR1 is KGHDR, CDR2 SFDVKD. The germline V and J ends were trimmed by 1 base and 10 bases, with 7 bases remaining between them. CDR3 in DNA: TGTGCCACCAGTGATTTCCGGGGGGAGCAGTTCTTC. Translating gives CATSDFRGEQFF.

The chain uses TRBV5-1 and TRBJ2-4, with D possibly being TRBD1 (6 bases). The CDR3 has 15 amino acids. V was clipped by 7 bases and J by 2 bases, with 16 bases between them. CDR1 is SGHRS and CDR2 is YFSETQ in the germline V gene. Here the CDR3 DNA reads TGCGCCAGCTCTCGCGGCAGGGGTACCAAAAACATTCAGTACTTC. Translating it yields CASSRGRGTKNIQYF.

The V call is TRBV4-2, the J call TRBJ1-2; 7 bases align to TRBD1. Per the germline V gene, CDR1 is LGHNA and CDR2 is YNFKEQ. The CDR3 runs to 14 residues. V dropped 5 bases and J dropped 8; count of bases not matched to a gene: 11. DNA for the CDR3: TGTGCCAGCAGCAGAACCGGGACAGAATCCGGCTACACCTTC. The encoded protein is CASSRTGTESGYTF.

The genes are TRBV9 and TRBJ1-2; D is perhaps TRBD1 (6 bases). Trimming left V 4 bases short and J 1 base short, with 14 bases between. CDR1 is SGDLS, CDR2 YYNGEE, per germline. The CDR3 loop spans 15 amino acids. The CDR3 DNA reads TGTGCCAGCAGCCCACGACAGGACCATAACTATGGCTACACCTTC. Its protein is CASSPRQDHNYGYTF.

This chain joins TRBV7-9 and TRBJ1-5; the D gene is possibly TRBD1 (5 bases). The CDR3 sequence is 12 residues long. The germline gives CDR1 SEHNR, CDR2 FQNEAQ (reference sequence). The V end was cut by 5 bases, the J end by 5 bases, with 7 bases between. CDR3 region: CASSTQDQPQHF. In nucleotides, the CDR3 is TGTGCCAGCAGCACACAGGATCAGCCCCAGCATTTT.

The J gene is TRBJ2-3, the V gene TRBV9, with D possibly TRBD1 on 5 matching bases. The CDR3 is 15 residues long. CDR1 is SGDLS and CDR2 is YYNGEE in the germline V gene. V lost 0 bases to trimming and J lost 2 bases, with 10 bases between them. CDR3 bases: TGTGCCAGCAGCGTAGACAGGAGAATCACAGATACGCAGTATTTT. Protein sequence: CASSVDRRITDTQYF. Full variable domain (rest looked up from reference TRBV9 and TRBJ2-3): DSGVTQTPKHLITATGQRVTLRCSPRSGDLSVYWYQQSLDQGLQFLIQYYNGEERAKGNILERFSAQQFPDLHSELNLSSLELGDSALYFCASSVDRRITDTQYFGPGTRLTVL.

CDR3 sequence: CASSPLGLAGVETQYF. In DNA form, the CDR3 reads TGTGCCAGCAGCCCGTTGGGACTAGCGGGAGTGGAGACCCAGTACTTC. The chain employs TRBV7-8 and TRBJ2-5; 14 nucleotides match TRBD2. V gave up 5 bases and J gave up 5 bases; unmatched junction bases: 7. Germline CDR1 SGHVS, CDR2 FQNEAQ. CDR3 size: 16 residues.

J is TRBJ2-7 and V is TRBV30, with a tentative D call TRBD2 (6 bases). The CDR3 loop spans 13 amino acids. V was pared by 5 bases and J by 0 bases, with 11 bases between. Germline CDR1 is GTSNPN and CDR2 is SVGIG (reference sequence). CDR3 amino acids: CAWDLGGSYEQYF. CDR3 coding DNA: TGTGCCTGGGACCTCGGGGGCTCCTACGAGCAGTACTTC. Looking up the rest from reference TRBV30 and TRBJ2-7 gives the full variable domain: SQTIHQWPATLVQPVGSPLSLECTVEGTSNPNLYWYRQAAGRGLQLLFYSVGIGQISSEVPQNLSASRPQDRQFILSSKKLLLSDSGFYLCAWDLGGSYEQYFGPGTRLTVT.

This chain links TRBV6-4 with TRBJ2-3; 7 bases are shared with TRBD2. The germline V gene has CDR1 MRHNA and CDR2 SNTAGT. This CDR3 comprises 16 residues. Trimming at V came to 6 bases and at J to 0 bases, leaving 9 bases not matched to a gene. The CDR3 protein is CASSPIAGVSTDTQYF. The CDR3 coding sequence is TGTGCCAGCAGCCCAATCGCGGGGGTTAGCACAGATACGCAGTATTTT.

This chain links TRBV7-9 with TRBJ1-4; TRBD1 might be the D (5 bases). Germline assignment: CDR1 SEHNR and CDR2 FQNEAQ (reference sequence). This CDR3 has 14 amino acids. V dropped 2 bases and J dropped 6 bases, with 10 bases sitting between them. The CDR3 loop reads CASSLIAGDEKLFF. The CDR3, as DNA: TGTGCCAGCAGCTTAATTGCGGGGGATGAAAAACTGTTTTTT.

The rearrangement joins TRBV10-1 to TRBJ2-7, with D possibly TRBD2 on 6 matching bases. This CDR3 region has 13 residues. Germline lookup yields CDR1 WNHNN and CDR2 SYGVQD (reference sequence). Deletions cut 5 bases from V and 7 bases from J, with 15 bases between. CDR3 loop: CASSQKLGGEQYF. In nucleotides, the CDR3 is TGCGCCAGCAGTCAAAAGTTGGGGGGAGAGCAGTACTTC.